The rows below give T cell receptor delta chains drawn from one sample of a study of gamma-delta T cells after stem cell transplantation. TCRdb re-called the RT-PCR reads with CATT. The table has some 1,000 delta-chain clones, roughly 13% seen once; the top ten hold around 57%. Sequenced: gamma-delta T cells. The receptors come from a human donor. It is not recorded whose cells these are; they may come from a transplant donor. The CDR3 runs from the conserved cysteine through the conserved F or W. The D gene is left open where the match is weak. A row's size may be missing; if present it is once, few, many or a size class.

v_call: TRDV2
j_call: TRDJ1
d_call: TRDD3
clone_size: few
cdr3_length: 18
cdr3_nt: TGTGCCTGTGACACCGTACTGGGGGATACGAGGAGCACCGATAAACTCATCTTT
cdr3_aa: CACDTVLGDTRSTDKLIF

v_call: TRDV2
j_call: TRDJ1
d_call: TRDD3
clone_size: NA
cdr3_length: 15
cdr3_nt: TGTGCCTGTGACCGCCTGGGGGAGGGCACCGATAAACTCATCTTT
cdr3_aa: CACDRLGEGTDKLIF

v_call: TRDV2
j_call: TRDJ1
d_call: TRDD3
clone_size: NA
cdr3_length: 20
cdr3_nt: TGTGCCTGTGACCCCGTAGGAGTACTGGGGGATATAAGGTACACCGATAAACTCATCTTT
cdr3_aa: CACDPVGVLGDIRYTDKLIF

v_call: TRDV2
j_call: TRDJ3
d_call: NA
clone_size: NA
cdr3_length: 17
cdr3_nt: TGTGCCTGTGACCTTACTGGAAGTTCCTGGGACACCCGACAGATGTTTTTC
cdr3_aa: CACDLTGSSWDTRQMFF

v_call: TRDV2
j_call: TRDJ1
d_call: TRDD3
clone_size: medium-sized
cdr3_length: 16
cdr3_nt: TGTGCCTGTGACCATCTACTGGGGGATTCCACCGATAAACTCATCTTT
cdr3_aa: CACDHLLGDSTDKLIF

v_call: TRDV2
j_call: TRDJ3
d_call: NA
clone_size: few
cdr3_length: 22
cdr3_nt: TGTGCCTGTGACACCGGTGGGTTCCTGGTGGATATCCCCTCCTGGGACACCCGACAGATGTTTTTC
cdr3_aa: CACDTGGFLVDIPSWDTRQMFF

v_call: TRDV1
j_call: TRDJ1
d_call: TRDD3
clone_size: large
cdr3_length: 18
cdr3_nt: TGTGCTCTTGGGGAAAACGTGAGGGGGATACTCCTTGACGATAAACTCATCTTT
cdr3_aa: CALGENVRGILLDDKLIF

v_call: TRDV2
j_call: TRDJ1
d_call: TRDD3
clone_size: few
cdr3_length: 17
cdr3_nt: TGTGCCTGTGACACAATGGGGATACGCACGTACACCGATAAACTCATCTTT
cdr3_aa: CACDTMGIRTYTDKLIF

v_call: TRDV2
j_call: TRDJ1
d_call: TRDD3
clone_size: few
cdr3_length: 17
cdr3_nt: TGTGCCTGTGACACGGATGGAACGTGGATACGCCCCGATAAACTCATCTTT
cdr3_aa: CACDTDGTWIRPDKLIF

v_call: TRDV2
j_call: TRDJ1
d_call: NA
clone_size: NA
cdr3_length: 16
cdr3_nt: TGTGCCTGTGACACGCTCCCTCCACACAACACCGATAAACTCATCTTT
cdr3_aa: CACDTLPPHNTDKLIF

v_call: TRDV2
j_call: TRDJ1
d_call: TRDD3
clone_size: NA
cdr3_length: 15
cdr3_nt: TGTGCCTGTGACACCGTACTGGGGGATCCCGATAAACTCATCTTT
cdr3_aa: CACDTVLGDPDKLIF

v_call: TRDV2
j_call: TRDJ1
d_call: TRDD3
clone_size: NA
cdr3_length: 20
cdr3_nt: TGTGCCTGTGACACCCTTGAAGGGGGGATACGCCCCCGAGAGGCCGATAAACTCATCTTT
cdr3_aa: CACDTLEGGIRPREADKLIF

v_call: TRDV2
j_call: TRDJ2
d_call: NA
clone_size: few
cdr3_length: 15
cdr3_nt: TGTGCCTGTGACCCTGCCGGATTCCCTACAGCACAACTCTTCTTT
cdr3_aa: CACDPAGFPTAQLFF

v_call: TRDV2
j_call: TRDJ1
d_call: TRDD3
clone_size: NA
cdr3_length: 15
cdr3_nt: TGTGCCTGTGACACACTGGGGAATTTCACCGATAAACTCATCTTT
cdr3_aa: CACDTLGNFTDKLIF